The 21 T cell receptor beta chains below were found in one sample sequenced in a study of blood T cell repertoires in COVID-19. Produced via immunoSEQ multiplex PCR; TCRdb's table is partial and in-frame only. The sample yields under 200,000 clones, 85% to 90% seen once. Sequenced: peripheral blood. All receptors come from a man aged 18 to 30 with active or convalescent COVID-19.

CDR3 sequence: CASSTAREIQPQHF. The DNA of the CDR3 is TGTGCCAGCAGTACCGCCCGGGAAATTCAGCCCCAGCATTTT. The chain joins TRBV6-5 to TRBJ1-5, with D uncertain. This CDR3 has 14 residues. From germline, CDR1 is MNHEY and CDR2 SVGAGI. Trimming took off 5 bases at V and 6 bases at J, with 14 bases between the two ends.

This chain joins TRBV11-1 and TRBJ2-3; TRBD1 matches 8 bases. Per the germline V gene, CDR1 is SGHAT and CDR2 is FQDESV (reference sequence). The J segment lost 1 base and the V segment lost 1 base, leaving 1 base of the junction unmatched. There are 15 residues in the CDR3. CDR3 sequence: CASSLDRGGTDTQYF. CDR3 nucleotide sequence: TGTGCCAGCAGCTTAGACAGGGGGGGCACAGATACGCAGTATTTT. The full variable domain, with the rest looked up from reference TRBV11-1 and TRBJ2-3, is EAEVAQSPRYKITEKSQAVAFWCDPISGHATLYWYRQILGQGPELLVQFQDESVVDDSQLPKDRFSAERLKGVDSTLKIQPAELGDSAMYLCASSLDRGGTDTQYFGPGTRLTVL.

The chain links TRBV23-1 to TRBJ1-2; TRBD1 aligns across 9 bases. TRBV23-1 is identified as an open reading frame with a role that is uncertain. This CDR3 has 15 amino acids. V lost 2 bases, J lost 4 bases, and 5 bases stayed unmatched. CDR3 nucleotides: TGCGCCAGCAGTCAAGGGGACAGGGCCCGCTATGGCTACACCTTC. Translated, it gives CASSQGDRARYGYTF.

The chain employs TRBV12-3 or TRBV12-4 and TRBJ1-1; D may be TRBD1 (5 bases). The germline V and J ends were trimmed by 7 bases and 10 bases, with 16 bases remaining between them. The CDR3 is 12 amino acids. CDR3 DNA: TGTGCCAGCACCCCTCTCGGGGGGGTAGCTTTCTTT. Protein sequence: CASTPLGGVAFF.

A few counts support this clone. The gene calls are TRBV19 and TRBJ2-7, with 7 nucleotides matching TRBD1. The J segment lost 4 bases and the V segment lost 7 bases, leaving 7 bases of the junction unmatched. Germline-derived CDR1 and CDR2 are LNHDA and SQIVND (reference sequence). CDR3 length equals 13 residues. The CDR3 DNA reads TGTGCCAGTACCCCGACAGGGCGGTACGAGCAGTACTTC. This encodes CASTPTGRYEQYF.

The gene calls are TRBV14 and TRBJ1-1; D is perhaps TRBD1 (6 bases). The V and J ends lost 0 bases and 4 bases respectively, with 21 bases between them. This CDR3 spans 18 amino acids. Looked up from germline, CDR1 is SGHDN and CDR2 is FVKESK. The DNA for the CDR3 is TGTGCCAGCAGCCAAGAGAGGGGCAGGGGTGTAGGGGGCACTGAAGCTTTCTTT. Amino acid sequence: CASSQERGRGVGGTEAFF.

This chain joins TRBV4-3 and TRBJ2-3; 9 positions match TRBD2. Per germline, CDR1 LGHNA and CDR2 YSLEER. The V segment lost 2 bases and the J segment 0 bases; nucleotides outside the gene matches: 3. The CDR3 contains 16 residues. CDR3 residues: CASSQYTSGSTDTQYF. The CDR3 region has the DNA TGCGCCAGCAGCCAATACACTAGCGGGAGCACAGATACGCAGTATTTT.

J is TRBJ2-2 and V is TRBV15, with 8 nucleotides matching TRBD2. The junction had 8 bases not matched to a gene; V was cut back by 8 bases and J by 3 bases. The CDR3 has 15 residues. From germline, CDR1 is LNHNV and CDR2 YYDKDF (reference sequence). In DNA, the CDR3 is TGTGCCACCCGGCGGACGGGAGGGGACACCGGGGAGCTGTTTTTT. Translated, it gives CATRRTGGDTGELFF.

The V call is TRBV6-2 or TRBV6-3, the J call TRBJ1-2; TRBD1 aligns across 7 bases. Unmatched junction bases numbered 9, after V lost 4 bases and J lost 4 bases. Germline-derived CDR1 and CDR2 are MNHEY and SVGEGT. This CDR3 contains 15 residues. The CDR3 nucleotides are TGTGCCAGCAGTTCCCCGACGGACAGGCCCTATGGCTACACCTTC. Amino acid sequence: CASSSPTDRPYGYTF.

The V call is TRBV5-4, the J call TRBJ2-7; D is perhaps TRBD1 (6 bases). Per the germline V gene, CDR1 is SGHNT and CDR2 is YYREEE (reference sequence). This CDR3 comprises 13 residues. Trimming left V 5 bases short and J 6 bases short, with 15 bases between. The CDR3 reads CASSYSQGSEQYF. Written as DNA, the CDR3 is TGTGCCAGCAGTTACTCACAGGGATCCGAGCAGTACTTC.

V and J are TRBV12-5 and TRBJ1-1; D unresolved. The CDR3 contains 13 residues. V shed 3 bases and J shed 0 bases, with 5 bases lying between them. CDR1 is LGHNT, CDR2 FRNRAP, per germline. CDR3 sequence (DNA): TGTGCTAGTGGTTTCAGGATGAACACTGAAGCTTTCTTT. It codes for CASGFRMNTEAFF. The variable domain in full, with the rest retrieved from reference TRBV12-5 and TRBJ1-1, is DARVTQTPRHKVTEMGQEVTMRCQPILGHNTVFWYRQTMMQGLELLAYFRNRAPLDDSGMPKDRFSAEMPDATLATLKIQPSEPRDSAVYFCASGFRMNTEAFFGQGTRLTVV.

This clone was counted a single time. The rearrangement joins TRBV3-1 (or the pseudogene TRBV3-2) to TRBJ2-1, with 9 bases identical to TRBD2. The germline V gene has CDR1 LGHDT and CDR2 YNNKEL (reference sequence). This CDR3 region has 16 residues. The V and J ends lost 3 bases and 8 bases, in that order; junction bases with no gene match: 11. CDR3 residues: CASSHRRLAGLDEQFF. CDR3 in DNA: TGTGCCAGCAGCCACCGCCGGCTAGCGGGGCTGGATGAGCAGTTCTTC.

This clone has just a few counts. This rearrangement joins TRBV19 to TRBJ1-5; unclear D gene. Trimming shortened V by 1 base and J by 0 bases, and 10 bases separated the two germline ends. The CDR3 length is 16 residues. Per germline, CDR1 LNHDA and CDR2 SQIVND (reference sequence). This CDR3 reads CASSIALGVSNQPQHF. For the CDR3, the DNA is TGTGCCAGTAGTATAGCCCTTGGAGTTAGCAATCAGCCCCAGCATTTT.

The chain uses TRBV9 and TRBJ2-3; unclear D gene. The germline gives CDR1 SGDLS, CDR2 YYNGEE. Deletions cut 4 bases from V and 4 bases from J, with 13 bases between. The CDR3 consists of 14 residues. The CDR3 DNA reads TGTGCCAGCAGCCCCAGCGCGGTCGCAGATACGCAGTATTTT. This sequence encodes CASSPSAVADTQYF.

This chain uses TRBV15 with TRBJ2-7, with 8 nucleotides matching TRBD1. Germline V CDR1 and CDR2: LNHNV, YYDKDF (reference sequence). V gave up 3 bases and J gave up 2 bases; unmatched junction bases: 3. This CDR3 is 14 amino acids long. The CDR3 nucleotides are TGTGCCACCAGCAGCCGGGACAGGACCTACGAGCAGTACTTC. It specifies CATSSRDRTYEQYF.

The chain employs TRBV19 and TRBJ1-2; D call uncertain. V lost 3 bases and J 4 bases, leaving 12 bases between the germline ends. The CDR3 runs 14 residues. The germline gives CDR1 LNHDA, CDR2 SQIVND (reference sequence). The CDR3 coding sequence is TGTGCCAGTAGTATGATTGGGGAGGGCTATGGCTACACCTTC. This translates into CASSMIGEGYGYTF.

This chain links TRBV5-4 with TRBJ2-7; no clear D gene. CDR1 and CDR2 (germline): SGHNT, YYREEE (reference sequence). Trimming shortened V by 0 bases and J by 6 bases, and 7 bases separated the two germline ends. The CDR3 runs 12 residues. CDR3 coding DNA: TGTGCCAGCAGCTTGGTGGCTTCCGAGCAGTACTTC. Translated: CASSLVASEQYF.

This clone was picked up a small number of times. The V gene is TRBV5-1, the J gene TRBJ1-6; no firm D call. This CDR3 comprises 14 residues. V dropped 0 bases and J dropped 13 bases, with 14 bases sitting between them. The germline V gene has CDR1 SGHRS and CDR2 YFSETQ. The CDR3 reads CASSLGGDRAPLHF. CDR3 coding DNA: TGCGCCAGCAGCTTGGGCGGGGATAGGGCGCCCCTCCACTTT.

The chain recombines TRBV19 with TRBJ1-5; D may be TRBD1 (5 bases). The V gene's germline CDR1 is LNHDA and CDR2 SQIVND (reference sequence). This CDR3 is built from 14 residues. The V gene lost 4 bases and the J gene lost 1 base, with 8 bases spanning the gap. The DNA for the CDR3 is TGTGCCAGTAGTAGACGGGGGAGCAATCAGCCCCAGCATTTT. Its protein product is CASSRRGSNQPQHF.

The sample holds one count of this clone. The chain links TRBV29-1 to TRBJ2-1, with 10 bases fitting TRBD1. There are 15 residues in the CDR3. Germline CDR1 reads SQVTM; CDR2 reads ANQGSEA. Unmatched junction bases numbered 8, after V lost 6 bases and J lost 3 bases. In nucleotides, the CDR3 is TGCAGCGTCCGGAAAGGACAGGGGGGCTACAATGAGCAGTTCTTC. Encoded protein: CSVRKGQGGYNEQFF.

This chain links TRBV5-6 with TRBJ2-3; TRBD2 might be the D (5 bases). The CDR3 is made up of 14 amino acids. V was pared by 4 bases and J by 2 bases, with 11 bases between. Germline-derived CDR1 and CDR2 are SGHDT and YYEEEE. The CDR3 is CASSVGRTTDTQYF. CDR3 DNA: TGTGCCAGCAGCGTGGGGAGAACCACAGATACGCAGTATTTT.